The rows below give T cell receptor beta chains drawn from one sample of a study of T cell responses to AZD1222 COVID-19 vaccine. Sequencing was performed with immunoSEQ multiplex PCR; in TCRdb, only in-frame clones are kept and a portion is missing. This table has just over 150,000 clones, 87% appearing once. Sequencing was performed on peripheral blood, taken 28 days after the second AZD1222 dose. These receptors were taken from an adult who received the AZD1222 COVID-19 vaccine. Each CDR3 is given with its conserved first and last residue. The D gene is left open where the match is weak. Not every row has a clone size; where given, it reads once, few, many or a size class.

size: once; V: TRBV25-1; D: NA; J: TRBJ1-1; DNA: TGTGCCAGCAGTGACCTCCCCCGGGACGGAGCTTTCTTT; CDR3: CASSDLPRDGAFF
size: NA; V: TRBV5-4; D: NA; J: TRBJ1-2; DNA: TGTGCCAGCAGCTATGGCTGGGCGGTCCCCTATGGCTACACCTTC; CDR3: CASSYGWAVPYGYTF
size: NA; V: TRBV6-5; D: NA; J: TRBJ1-5; DNA: TGTGCCAGCAGGGCCGGTGGAGAGAGCAATCAGCCCCAGCATTTT; CDR3: CASRAGGESNQPQHF
size: NA; V: TRBV5-8; D: NA; J: TRBJ1-6; DNA: TGTGCCAGCAGCTTGGTGAATTCACCCCTCCACTTT; CDR3: CASSLVNSPLHF
size: NA; V: TRBV14; D: TRBD1; J: TRBJ2-7; DNA: TGTGCCAGCAGCCATACATGGGGACAGGGGTCCTACGAGCAGTACTTC; CDR3: CASSHTWGQGSYEQYF
size: NA; V: TRBV6-5; D: TRBD2; J: TRBJ2-1; DNA: TGTGCCAGCAGTTACCTTCGGACTAGCGGGAGCAATGAGCAGTTCTTC; CDR3: CASSYLRTSGSNEQFF
size: NA; V: TRBV5-1; D: NA; J: TRBJ1-1; DNA: TGCGCCAGCAGCTTGGGGGTGAACACTGAAGCTTTCTTT; CDR3: CASSLGVNTEAFF
size: NA; V: TRBV12-3/TRBV12-4; D: NA; J: TRBJ1-5; DNA: TGTGCCAGCAGTTTAGGGCAGGGTTCCCAGCATTTT; CDR3: CASSLGQGSQHF
size: NA; V: TRBV27; D: NA; J: TRBJ1-6; DNA: TGTGCCAGCAGCGGGGGAGTAATTAATTCACCCCTCCACTTT; CDR3: CASSGGVINSPLHF
size: NA; V: TRBV5-1; D: TRBD1; J: TRBJ1-1; DNA: TGCGCCAGCAGCGCGGGGACAGAGAACACTGAAGCTTTCTTT; CDR3: CASSAGTENTEAFF
size: NA; V: TRBV19; D: TRBD2; J: TRBJ2-4; DNA: TGTGCCAGTAGTATTCTACTAGCGGGCTCAGGGGGGGCCAAAAACATTCAGTACTTC; CDR3: CASSILLAGSGGAKNIQYF
size: NA; V: TRBV18; D: NA; J: TRBJ1-1; DNA: TGTGCCAGCTCAACACAGACAGAGAACACTGAAGCTTTCTTT; CDR3: CASSTQTENTEAFF
size: once; V: TRBV30; D: NA; J: TRBJ2-7; DNA: TGTGCCTGGAGTGTACTAGTGGGGGCCCACTACGAGCAGTACTTC; CDR3: CAWSVLVGAHYEQYF
size: NA; V: TRBV7-3; D: NA; J: TRBJ1-1; DNA: TGTGCCAGCAGCTTAAACAGGCAGTACACTGAAGCTTTCTTT; CDR3: CASSLNRQYTEAFF
size: NA; V: TRBV7-9; D: NA; J: TRBJ2-2; DNA: TGTGCCAGCAGCTTAGTCGGCCCCGGGGAGCTGTTTTTT; CDR3: CASSLVGPGELFF
size: once; V: TRBV7-9; D: NA; J: TRBJ2-1; DNA: TGTGCCAGCAGCTTAGTTGTGAGCTCCTACAATGAGCAGTTCTTC; CDR3: CASSLVVSSYNEQFF
size: NA; V: TRBV6-9; D: NA; J: TRBJ2-3; DNA: TGTGCCAGCAGTTTCCCAGGCACAGATACGCAGTATTTT; CDR3: CASSFPGTDTQYF
size: NA; V: TRBV3-1/TRBV3-2; D: NA; J: TRBJ2-3; DNA: TGTGCCAGCCCTAAGAACACAGATACGCAGTATTTT; CDR3: CASPKNTDTQYF
size: NA; V: TRBV7-9; D: NA; J: TRBJ1-2; DNA: TGTGCCAGCAGCTTAGGGGGCAGCCCCTCCCGAGGATATGGCTACACCTTC; CDR3: CASSLGGSPSRGYGYTF
size: NA; V: TRBV3-1/TRBV3-2; D: TRBD2; J: TRBJ2-1; DNA: TGTGCCAGCAGCCCGCTCAGGACTAGGGGAGGGAATGAGCAGTTCTTC; CDR3: CASSPLRTRGGNEQFF
size: NA; V: TRBV7-9; D: TRBD1; J: TRBJ1-2; DNA: TGTGCCAGCAGTCCTGACAGGGCAAGCGGCTACACCTTC; CDR3: CASSPDRASGYTF
size: NA; V: TRBV4-3; D: TRBD1; J: TRBJ1-1; DNA: TGCGCCAGCAGCCACGTCGCAGGGGGCCCCACTGAAGCTTTCTTT; CDR3: CASSHVAGGPTEAFF
size: once; V: TRBV28; D: TRBD2; J: TRBJ2-3; DNA: TGTGCCAGCAGCTTGGGACTAGCGGTGGATACGCAGTATTTT; CDR3: CASSLGLAVDTQYF